This T cell receptor (beta chain) was recovered during a study of blood T cells in healthy people across ages (dated by TCRdb to between 2014 and 2017). Looking at the study overall: In model experiments, template switching captured roughly one uniquely barcoded TCR beta cDNA molecule for every two T cells. Four age groups were formed from the donors: young (average approximately 15 years), middle-aged (approximately 40), aged (62) and long-lived (roughly 88). To track age-related changes in TCR beta repertoire diversity, the study relied on deep sequencing normalized with unique cDNA molecular identifiers. Using the same blood draw, the study looked at two additional independent replicas of 1 million unique cDNA reads for two donors, one aged 18 to 30 and the other aged 80 or older.

This clonotype was seen a few times. It lacks a known antigen. There are no base qualities to consult, and no much larger clone falls within one base. Library prep was done by 5' RACE. Sequencing relied on an Illumina HiSeq 2500. The second PCR ran for about 6 to 12 cycles and used a J-beta primer mix along with a sample-barcoded 5' primer. Each TCR beta cDNA molecule received a unique molecular identifier from a template-switch 5' adaptor carrying 12 random nucleotides. Each sample yielded at least 2.5 million CDR3-containing paired-end reads. The Mint cDNA synthesis kit, primed by a TRBC-specific oligonucleotide, was used to synthesize first-strand cDNA from all RNA. All cDNA was treated with uracil-DNA glycosylase and then went through a first 18-cycle PCR with the universal primers M1SS and BC2_uni_R. Regarding the original processing steps: Normalization of each sample was performed by random selection of 1 million high-quality reads, each carrying a distinct molecular identifier. Reads sharing molecular identifiers were discarded rather than binned into consensus sequences. MiTCR, with a Q25 quality threshold and the strictest error-elimination algorithm, was used for CDR3 identification, clonotype clustering and error correction. Lower-bound total TCR beta diversity was estimated with a nonparametric unseen species model using Euler transformation. TCRdb handled the public reads itself, with Q25 trimming in fastp and clone calling in MiXCR, and kept productive beta chains. Duplicate CDR3 protein sequences are folded into a single record with the most common DNA and genes. These V and J calls rely on TCRdb rather than the paper's analysis. For this sample there are some 850,000 distinct CDR3 sequences; around 25% appear just once. The ten most abundant clones make up 3% of the sample.

Donors were approximately 42 systemically healthy Caucasian individuals from Russia aged roughly 6 to 90 years. Each donor gave about 9.8 milliliters of peripheral blood, drawn into EDTA-treated Vacutainer tubes. Ficoll-Paque density-gradient centrifugation was used to isolate PBMCs, with at least 6 million obtained per sample. Total RNA was extracted from PBMCs with Trizol reagent, with at least 6 micrograms obtained per sample. For every donor, an aliquot of PBMCs went through flow cytometry to measure the percentages of naive CD45RAhigh/CD27high T cells. Broader findings and caveats from the paper: There was a strong correlation between observed TCR beta diversity and the percentage of naive T cells measured by flow cytometry. The CMV infection status of donors was not known, potentially confounding age-related changes in expanded clonotypes. Compared with the aged group, the long-lived group had more naive CD4+ T cells, fewer expanded clones and increased TCR diversity, suggesting age selection. Because profiling used bulk unsorted PBMCs, naive and antigen-experienced compartments could not be compared conclusively. Observed TCR beta diversity per million T cells fell roughly linearly with age, and a significant reduction was already apparent by age around 40. Estimates of total diversity from one million sequenced T cells were regarded as lower bounds and underestimates.

V is reduced by 4 bases and J by 7 bases, leaving a spacing of 11 bases between them. Including cysteine and phenylalanine, the CDR3 has 13 amino acids. The sequence is cut down to CDR3 DNA, 39 bases in frame from base 1. CDR1 and CDR2, per the germline V gene, are SGHAT and FQNNGV. This sample was also put to use in a study of T cells of mothers and their children. The second paper states: Nine systemically healthy Caucasian individuals, comprising three mothers and their six children, were included as donors. cDNA synthesis used all of the extracted RNA, with about 1.5 ug of RNA in each 15 ul reaction. In the second PCR, the M1S primer introduced both the sample barcodes and 2-4 random nucleotides. Over 8 million TCR beta CDR3 reads were obtained for each mother, and 3 million to 3.5 million reads were obtained for each child. TCR recombination output is similarly shaped by thymic selection in related and unrelated pairs, with a minor effect exerted by inherited differences. Normalized repertoire overlap in related mother-child pairs was always slightly higher than in unrelated mother-child pairs, but the difference was never significant. With a sensitivity of roughly 93 clones per million clonotypes, no persistent microchimeric T cell clones were detected. The study used deep NGS to compare TCR beta repertoires of mothers and children, seeking features distinguishing related mother-child pairs from unrelated individuals. On average, the children were about 12 +/- 4 years old, while the mothers were approximately 40 +/- 4 years old. Libraries were sequenced on Illumina HiSeq 2000 with 100+100 nt paired-end reads after adapter ligation with NEBNext reagents. To prevent cross-contamination, the mother and child libraries were prepared one month apart and sequenced in separate runs. For each donor, somewhere between roughly 450,000 and 2,200,000 distinct TCR beta clonotypes were identified. Naive TCR beta clonotypes were estimated from low-frequency clonotypes matched to each donor's FACS-determined naive share, without sorting.

The TCR originated in a boy aged 10-17 years in good health. Sequenced sample: blood. The V and J segments used are TRBV11-2 and TRBJ1-3, with the D gene not confidently named. This receptor carries the CDR3 CASSSDRRNTIYF. Read as DNA, the sequence is TGTGCCAGCAGCTCGGACCGACGGAACACCATATATTTT.